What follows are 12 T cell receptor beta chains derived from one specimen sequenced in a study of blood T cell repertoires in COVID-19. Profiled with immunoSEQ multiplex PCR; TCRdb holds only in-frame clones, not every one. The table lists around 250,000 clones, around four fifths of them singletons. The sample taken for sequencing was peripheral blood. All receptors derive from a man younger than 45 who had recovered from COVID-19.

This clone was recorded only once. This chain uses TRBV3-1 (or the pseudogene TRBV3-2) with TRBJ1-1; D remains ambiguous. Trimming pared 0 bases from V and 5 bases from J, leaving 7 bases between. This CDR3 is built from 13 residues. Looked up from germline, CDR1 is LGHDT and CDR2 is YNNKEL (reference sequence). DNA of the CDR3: TGTGCCAGCAGCCAAGAAGGCGGGACTGAAGCTTTCTTT. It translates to CASSQEGGTEAFF.

The CDR3 spells CASSPLGRTTEAFF. CDR3 DNA sequence: TGTGCCAGCTCACCGTTGGGCCGAACGACTGAAGCTTTCTTT. The chain uses TRBV18 and TRBJ1-1; no firm D call. The V gene lost 3 bases and the J gene lost 5 bases, with 13 bases spanning the gap. The CDR3 has 14 amino acids. Per germline, CDR1 KGHSH and CDR2 LQKENI. Supplemented by reference TRBV18 and TRBJ1-1, the full variable domain reads NAGVMQNPRHLVRRRGQEARLRCSPMKGHSHVYWYRQLPEEGLKFMVYLQKENIIDESGMPKERFSAEFPKEGPSILRIQQVVRGDSAAYFCASSPLGRTTEAFFGQGTRLTVV.

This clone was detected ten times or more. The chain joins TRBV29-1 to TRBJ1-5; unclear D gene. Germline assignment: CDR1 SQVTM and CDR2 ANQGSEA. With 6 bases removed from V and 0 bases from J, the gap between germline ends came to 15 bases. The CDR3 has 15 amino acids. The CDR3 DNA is TGCAGCGTGAGAGAGGCGGGGAATAGCAATCAGCCCCAGCATTTT. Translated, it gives CSVREAGNSNQPQHF. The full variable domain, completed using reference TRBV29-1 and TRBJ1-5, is SAVISQKPSRDICQRGTSLTIQCQVDSQVTMMFWYRQQPGQSLTLIATANQGSEATYESGFVIDKFPISRPNLTFSTLTVSNMSPEDSSIYLCSVREAGNSNQPQHFGDGTRLSIL.

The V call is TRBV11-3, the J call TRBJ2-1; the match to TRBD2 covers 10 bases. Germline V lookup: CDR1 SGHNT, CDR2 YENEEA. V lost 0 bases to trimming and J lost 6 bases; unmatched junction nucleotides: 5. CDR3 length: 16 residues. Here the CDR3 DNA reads TGTGCCAGCAGCTTAGATCCCAGCGGGGGGGCCAATGAGCAGTTCTTC. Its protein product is CASSLDPSGGANEQFF.

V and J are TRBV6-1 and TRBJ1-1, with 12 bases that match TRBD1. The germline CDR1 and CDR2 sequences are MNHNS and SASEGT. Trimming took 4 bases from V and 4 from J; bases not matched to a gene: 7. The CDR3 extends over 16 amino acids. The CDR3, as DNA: TGTGCCAGCAGTGCCTCACCGGGACAGGGGGCCACTGAAGCTTTCTTT. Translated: CASSASPGQGATEAFF.

CDR3 sequence (DNA): TGTGCCAGCAGCTTAGACAGGGCCACAGATACGCAGTATTTT. Protein product: CASSLDRATDTQYF. The chain is built from TRBV7-2 and TRBJ2-3; D perhaps matches TRBD1 (6 bases). V lost 1 base and J 2 bases, leaving 7 bases between the germline ends. This CDR3 has 14 residues. Germline lookup yields CDR1 SGHTA and CDR2 FQGNSA.

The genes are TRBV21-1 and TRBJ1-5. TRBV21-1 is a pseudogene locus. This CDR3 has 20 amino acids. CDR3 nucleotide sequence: TGTGCCAGCAGCAAAGCGCAGTGGAGCTTCGCCTGTTGCCGGAATCAGCCCCAGCATTTT. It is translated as CASSKAQWSFACCRNQPQHF.

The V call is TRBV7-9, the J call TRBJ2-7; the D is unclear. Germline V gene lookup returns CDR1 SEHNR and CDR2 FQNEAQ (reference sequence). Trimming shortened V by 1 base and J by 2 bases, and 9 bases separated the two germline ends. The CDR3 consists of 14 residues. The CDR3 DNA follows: TGTGCCAGCAGCTTAGATGGCAGGCCCTACGAGCAGTACTTC. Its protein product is CASSLDGRPYEQYF.

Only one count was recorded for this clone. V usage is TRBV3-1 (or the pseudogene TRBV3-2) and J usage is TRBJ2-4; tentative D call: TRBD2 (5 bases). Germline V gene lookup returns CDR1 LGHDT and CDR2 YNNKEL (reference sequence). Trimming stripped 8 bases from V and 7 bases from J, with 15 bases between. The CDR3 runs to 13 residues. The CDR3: CASQVRGDNIQYF. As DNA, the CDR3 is TGTGCCAGCCAGGTTCGGGGAGACAACATTCAGTACTTC.

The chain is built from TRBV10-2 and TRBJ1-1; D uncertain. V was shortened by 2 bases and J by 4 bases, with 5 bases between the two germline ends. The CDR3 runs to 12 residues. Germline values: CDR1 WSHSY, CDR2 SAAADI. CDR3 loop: CASSEGSTEAFF. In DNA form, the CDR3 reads TGCGCCAGCAGTGAGGGTAGCACTGAAGCTTTCTTT.

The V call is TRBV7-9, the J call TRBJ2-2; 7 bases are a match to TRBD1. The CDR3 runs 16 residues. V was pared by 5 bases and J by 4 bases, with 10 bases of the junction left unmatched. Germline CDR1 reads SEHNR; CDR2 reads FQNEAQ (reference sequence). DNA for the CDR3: TGTGCCAGCAGCCCCCCACGGGACAGTACCACCGGGGAGCTGTTTTTT. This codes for CASSPPRDSTTGELFF.

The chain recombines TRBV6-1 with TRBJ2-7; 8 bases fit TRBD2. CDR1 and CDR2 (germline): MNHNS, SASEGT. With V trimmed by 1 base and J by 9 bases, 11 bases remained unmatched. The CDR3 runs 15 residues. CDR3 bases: TGTGCCAGCAGTGAAGTTGCGGGGGGCTTTAGGGCGCAGTACGTC. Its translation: CASSEVAGGFRAQYV.